Following are 11 T cell receptor beta chains from one sample sequenced in a study of cytomegalovirus exposure and HLA in healthy donors. PCR primers comprised 60 Vbeta and 13 Jbeta primers. Some clones are missing from TCRdb's copy, which holds only in-frame ones; the method was immunoSEQ multiplex PCR. The data hold under 200,000 clones, with 75% to 90% observed a single time. Specimen: PBMCs. The source of these receptors is a woman aged 25 to 45 in good health and CMV-seronegative.

V and J are TRBV5-1 and TRBJ2-1; possibly TRBD1 for D (5 bases). Per germline, CDR1 SGHRS and CDR2 YFSETQ. V was clipped by 5 bases and J by 6 bases, with 6 bases between them. This CDR3 contains 11 residues. CDR3 nucleotide sequence: TGCGCCAGCAGGGACATCAATGAGCAGTTCTTC. Its translation: CASRDINEQFF.

This chain links TRBV7-9 with TRBJ1-1; 10 nucleotides line up with TRBD1. CDR3 length: 15 residues. Germline V gene sequence: CDR1 SEHNR, CDR2 FQNEAQ (reference sequence). V shed 6 bases and J 1 base; nucleotides not matched to a gene: 5. The chain's CDR3 is CASRSRQGANTEAFF. CDR3 bases: TGTGCCAGCAGATCCAGACAGGGGGCGAACACTGAAGCTTTCTTT. Supplemented by reference TRBV7-9 and TRBJ1-1, the full variable domain reads DTGVSQNPRHKITKRGQNVTFRCDPISEHNRLYWYRQTLGQGPEFLTYFQNEAQLEKSRLLSDRFSAERPKGSFSTLEIQRTEQGDSAMYLCASRSRQGANTEAFFGQGTRLTVV.

This clone was seen a single time. This chain links TRBV19 with TRBJ2-4, with TRBD1 as a possible D gene (6 bases). The length of the CDR3 is 15 residues. In germline, CDR1 is LNHDA, CDR2 SQIVND (reference sequence). V lost 8 bases and J 3 bases, leaving 17 bases between the germline ends. This CDR3 reads CASGDTARGKNIQYF. The CDR3 bases are TGTGCCAGTGGGGACACTGCGAGAGGCAAAAACATTCAGTACTTC.

The rearrangement joins TRBV7-3 to TRBJ2-1; TRBD1 might be the D (5 bases). The V gene lost 8 bases and the J gene lost 6 bases, with 14 bases spanning the gap. Germline-derived CDR1 and CDR2 are SGHTA and FQGTGA. CDR3 length equals 13 residues. In nucleotides, the CDR3 is TGTGCCAGCGGGCCAGGGATCGGCAATGAGCAGTTCTTC. Amino acids: CASGPGIGNEQFF.

The V and J genes are TRBV4-2 and TRBJ2-3; 12 bases align to TRBD2. Germline loops: CDR1 LGHNA, CDR2 YNFKEQ. There are 16 residues in the CDR3. Unmatched junction bases numbered 3, after V lost 2 bases and J lost 3 bases. CDR3 nucleotide sequence: TGTGCCAGCAGCCAACTTGGACTAGCGGGGACAGATACGCAGTATTTT. This sequence encodes CASSQLGLAGTDTQYF.

V usage is TRBV10-2 and J usage is TRBJ2-1; the match to TRBD2 covers 13 bases. Germline V gene lookup returns CDR1 WSHSY and CDR2 SAAADI. The ends lost 5 bases at V and 2 bases at J; junction bases unmatched: 3. The CDR3 has 16 residues. The CDR3 DNA sequence: TGCGCCAGCAGTCCCGGGACTAGCGGGACCTACAATGAGCAGTTCTTC. This codes for CASSPGTSGTYNEQFF.

The chain combines TRBV5-4 with TRBJ2-3; 8 bases line up with TRBD2. The CDR3 sequence is 16 residues long. Germline V gives CDR1 SGHNT, CDR2 YYREEE (reference sequence). The ends lost 4 bases at V and 0 bases at J; junction bases unmatched: 7. CDR3 bases: TGTGCCAGCAGCCCGGGGACTAGGTCGAGCACAGATACGCAGTATTTT. This sequence encodes CASSPGTRSSTDTQYF.

The J gene is TRBJ2-7, the V gene TRBV28, with TRBD1 matching 9 bases. V shed 5 bases and J 2 bases; nucleotides not matched to a gene: 4. The CDR3 sequence is 14 residues long. Germline-derived CDR1 and CDR2 are MDHEN and SYDVKM. As DNA, the CDR3 is TGTGCCAGCAGTATATACAGGGGGCCCTACGAGCAGTACTTC. This encodes CASSIYRGPYEQYF.

In the case of this clone: One end of the junction fails to match germline, which may point to a read error. This chain joins TRBV7-7 and TRBJ1-2; a weak D match, TRBD1 (5 bases). The CDR3 length is 15 residues. CDR1 and CDR2 from the germline V gene are SSHAT and FNYEAQ (reference sequence). CDR3 region: CASSLKTRANYGYTF. CDR3 DNA: TGTGCTAGCAGCTTAAAGACCAGGGCTAACTATGGCTACACCTTC. Variable domain in full (rest from reference TRBV7-7 and TRBJ1-2): GAGVSQSPRYKVTKRGQDVTLRCDPISSHATLYWYQQALGQGPEFLTYFNYEAQPDKSGLPSDRFSAERPEGSISTLTIQRTEQRDSAMYRCASSLKTRANYGYTFGSGTRLTVV.

V and J are TRBV2 and TRBJ2-5; possibly TRBD1 for D (6 bases). The J call is uncertain, as TRBJ2-7 better fits the DNA end. CDR1 and CDR2 from the germline V gene are SNHLY and FYNNEI. This CDR3 spans 16 amino acids. The CDR3, as DNA: TGTGCCAGCAGTCGTTCTTCGGCAGGGGTCACCTACGAGCAGTACTTC. It yields the protein CASSRSSAGVTYEQYF.

This chain connects TRBV5-4 to TRBJ2-3; a possible D gene is TRBD1 (5 bases). The germline CDR1 and CDR2 sequences are SGHNT and YYREEE (reference sequence). Trimming shortened V by 0 bases and J by 4 bases, and 12 bases separated the two germline ends. CDR3 length: 15 amino acids. The chain's CDR3 is CASSLADMVSDTQYF. CDR3 nucleotide sequence: TGTGCCAGCAGCTTGGCGGACATGGTATCAGATACGCAGTATTTT. Using reference TRBV5-4 and TRBJ2-3 for the parts outside the CDR3, the full variable domain is ETGVTQSPTHLIKTRGQQVTLRCSSQSGHNTVSWYQQALGQGPQFIFQYYREEENGRGNFPPRFSGLQFPNYSSELNVNALELDDSALYLCASSLADMVSDTQYFGPGTRLTVL.